The TCR beta chain under discussion was sequenced for a study of vaccination and CD4 T cells after COVID-19. On this clonotype: As yet, its antigen is unknown.

The treatment denotes: approximately 9-day PBMC culture with coronavirus spike peptide pools or control peptides (ViraFEST assay). At the Johns Hopkins FTIC core, DNA taken from cultured CD4+ T cells was sequenced by way of the Oncomine TCR Beta short-read assay. TCRdb itself ran the PCR reads through MiXCR, one entry per CDR3 protein. Of over 15,000 distinct CDR3 sequences in the sample, roughly 50% were seen once. The specimen comprised CD4+ T cells from blood, cultured in vitro, sampled after SARS-CoV-2 vaccination. The clonotype comes from a human donor who had recovered from COVID-19.

Here the CDR3 reads CASSLETYEQYF. Written as DNA, the CDR3 is TGTGCCAGCAGCTTAGAGACCTACGAGCAGTACTTC. The rearrangement uses TRBV11-3 and TRBJ2-7; D is ambiguous. V shed 0 bases and J shed 2 bases, with 2 bases lying between them. This CDR3 is built from 12 residues. Germline V gene lookup returns CDR1 SGHNT and CDR2 YENEEA.